A single sample is the source of the 28 T cell receptor beta chains below, sequenced in a study of T cells in Graves' hyperthyroidism and ophthalmopathy. TCR beta CDR3 sequences were amplified from RNA transcripts. During a first-round RT-PCR of the TCR CDR3, the HTBI primer set was used. TCRdb reprocessed the multiplex PCR reads via MiXCR and lists one record per CDR3 protein. The sample lists around 800,000 distinct CDR3 sequences, over 35% occurring once. Sequenced input: blood. The receptors come from a man in his late teens or twenties with Graves' hyperthyroidism.

As to this clonotype: This may stem from a read error, because a much larger clone lies one nucleotide away. The chain is built from TRBV7-3 and TRBJ2-5; 10 nucleotides match TRBD2. The CDR3 sequence is 16 residues long. In germline, CDR1 is SGHTA, CDR2 FQGTGA. The CDR3 region is CASSLTSSSGSQAQYF. The DNA for the CDR3 is TGTGCCAGCAGCCTAACCTCGTCTAGCGGGAGTCAGGCCCAGTACTTC.

In the case of this clonotype: Sequence at one end of the junction differs from germline and may be a read error. The chain joins TRBV5-1 to TRBJ2-5; 7 positions match TRBD1. The CDR3 contains 14 residues. CDR1 is SGHRS, CDR2 YFSETQ, per germline. The CDR3 here is CANSFGTAKETQYF. The DNA for the CDR3 is TGCGCCAACAGCTTCGGGACAGCTAAGGAGACCCAGTACTTC.

This clonotype was seen once. A clone one base away is much larger, so this may be a read error. The chain combines TRBV2 with TRBJ2-2; a possible D gene is TRBD2 (6 bases). This CDR3 has 15 amino acids. The germline CDR1 and CDR2 sequences are SNHLY and FYNNEI. The CDR3 nucleotides are TGTGCCAGCAGTAAAGCGTGGGAGGACACCGGGGAGCTGTTTTTT. It specifies CASSKAWEDTGELFF.

The chain joins TRBV7-2 to TRBJ1-1; D is uncertain. The CDR3 contains 16 residues. Trimming pared 8 bases from V and 0 bases from J, leaving 19 bases between. CDR1 is SGHTA and CDR2 is FQGNSA in the germline V gene. CDR3 bases: TGTGCCAGCTACAGTGGGGATACAGAGTTGAACACTGAAGCTTTCTTT. It specifies CASYSGDTELNTEAFF.

The chain carries TRBV7-8 and TRBJ1-1, with D hard to call. CDR1 and CDR2 from the germline V gene are SGHVS and FQNEAQ. This CDR3 is 14 amino acids long. V was shortened by 3 bases and J by 2 bases, with 10 bases between the two germline ends. DNA for the CDR3: TGTGCCAGCAGCTTGTATGGGGTAAACACTGAAGCTTTCTTT. It encodes CASSLYGVNTEAFF.

This clonotype was counted between two and nine times. This chain uses TRBV20-1 with TRBJ1-5; D unclear. Germline CDR1 is DFQATT and CDR2 is SNEGSKA (reference sequence). V shed 4 bases and J shed 1 base, with 11 bases lying between them. The CDR3 contains 14 residues. In DNA form, the CDR3 reads TGCAGTGCTATTCCCGGGGTCAGCAATCAGCCCCAGCATTTT. As protein: CSAIPGVSNQPQHF.

A few counts support this clonotype. This chain joins TRBV6-1 and TRBJ1-1; 9 bases map to TRBD1. This CDR3 has 15 amino acids. Germline CDR1 reads MNHNS; CDR2 reads SASEGT. With V trimmed by 2 bases and J by 3 bases, 4 bases remained unmatched. This chain's CDR3 is CASSESGTGYTEAFF. CDR3 sequence (DNA): TGTGCCAGCAGTGAATCGGGGACAGGGTACACTGAAGCTTTCTTT.

The chain couples TRBV24-1 to TRBJ1-2; TRBD1 is a possible D gene (5 bases). Germline loops: CDR1 KGHDR, CDR2 SFDVKD. The CDR3 loop spans 14 amino acids. V was trimmed by 2 bases and J by 3 bases, leaving 9 bases between them. The CDR3 is CATSDSGGDYGYTF. CDR3 DNA sequence: TGTGCCACCAGTGATTCCGGGGGGGACTATGGCTACACCTTC.

At least ten counts were recorded for this clonotype. The J gene is TRBJ2-7, the V gene TRBV10-2; D not certain. The V gene's germline CDR1 is WSHSY and CDR2 SAAADI. The CDR3 sequence is 14 residues long. V was cut by 2 bases and J by 0 bases, with 8 bases left in between. This CDR3 is CASSETFGSYEQYF. CDR3 sequence (DNA): TGCGCCAGCAGTGAGACGTTCGGCTCCTACGAGCAGTACTTC.

CDR3 nucleotide sequence: TGTGCCAGCAGTTTGTGGCCCACCGGAGGAGCTGAAGCTTTCTTT. It translates to CASSLWPTGGAEAFF. The chain employs TRBV2 and TRBJ1-1; D is undetermined. The germline gives CDR1 SNHLY, CDR2 FYNNEI. The ends were cut back, 5 bases at V and 6 bases at J, with 19 bases in the middle. The CDR3 is 15 residues long.

This clonotype has only a few counts. The chain carries TRBV7-9 and TRBJ2-7; 9 nucleotides match TRBD2. This CDR3 region has 16 residues. Per germline, CDR1 SEHNR and CDR2 FQNEAQ (reference sequence). V lost 5 bases, J lost 4 bases, and 12 bases stayed unmatched. CDR3 bases: TGTGCCAGCAGCCAAGTCTTAGCGGGAGTAGGGTACGAGCAGTACTTC. This gives the protein CASSQVLAGVGYEQYF.

The chain links TRBV25-1 to TRBJ2-7, with a weak D call TRBD2 (6 bases). The V gene's germline CDR1 is MGHDK and CDR2 SYGVNS. V was clipped by 6 bases and J by 5 bases, with 11 bases between them. The CDR3 loop spans 12 amino acids. The CDR3 DNA follows: TGTGCCAGCAGGGGGAGGAACGACGAGCAGTACTTC. It is translated as CASRGRNDEQYF.

Many counts were recorded for this clonotype. The chain is built from TRBV4-2 and TRBJ2-7; 12 bases map to TRBD1. The CDR3 contains 15 residues. CDR1 LGHNA and CDR2 YNFKEQ come from the germline V gene. With 4 bases clipped from V and 4 bases from J, the junction kept 5 bases outside the gene matches. CDR3 sequence reads: CASSPRDRGHYEQYF. In nucleotides, the CDR3 is TGTGCCAGCAGCCCCCGGGACAGGGGGCATTACGAGCAGTACTTC.

As regards this clonotype: This clone may be a read error of a much larger clone one base away. V is TRBV9 and J is TRBJ2-7; 11 bases are shared with TRBD2. The CDR3 is 15 residues long. Per the germline V gene, CDR1 is SGDLS and CDR2 is YYNGEE. CDR3 region: CTSSVGTSGSYEQYF. For the CDR3, the DNA is TGTACCAGCAGCGTCGGGACTAGCGGTTCCTACGAGCAGTACTTC.

This chain uses TRBV4-1 with TRBJ1-2, with a possible D match to TRBD1 (6 bases). V lost 1 base, J lost 0 bases, and 9 bases lay in between. From germline, CDR1 is MGHRA and CDR2 YSYEKL. The CDR3 has 15 residues. The DNA of the CDR3 is TGCGCCAGCAGCCAAGCGGGGGCGGCTAACTATGGCTACACCTTC. Its protein product is CASSQAGAANYGYTF.

This clonotype was seen many times. This chain connects TRBV29-1 to TRBJ1-2; 10 nucleotides align to TRBD1. Germline-derived CDR1 and CDR2 are SQVTM and ANQGSEA. V trimming: 3 bases; J trimming: 5 bases; junction bases outside the gene matches: 9. The CDR3 totals 15 residues. The CDR3 loop is CSVEGTGVSGYGYTF. As DNA, the CDR3 is TGCAGCGTTGAGGGGACAGGGGTGAGTGGGTATGGCTACACCTTC.

A few counts support this clonotype. The V and J genes are TRBV11-2 and TRBJ1-4, with D tentatively TRBD1 (5 bases). This CDR3 region has 16 residues. Germline CDR1 and CDR2: SGHAT and FQNNGV. V dropped 3 bases and J dropped 0 bases, with 11 bases sitting between them. The CDR3 here is CASSLGLSTTNEKLFF. CDR3 DNA sequence: TGTGCCAGCAGCTTGGGACTGAGTACAACTAATGAAAAACTGTTTTTT.

This clonotype came up once. V is TRBV24-1 and J is TRBJ1-1; 7 nucleotides align to TRBD1. This CDR3 spans 14 amino acids. Germline V gene lookup returns CDR1 KGHDR and CDR2 SFDVKD. V was pared by 7 bases and J by 3 bases, with 7 bases of the junction left unmatched. The CDR3 loop is CATSVAGTDTEAFF. In nucleotides, the CDR3 is TGTGCCACCAGCGTCGCCGGGACAGACACTGAAGCTTTCTTT.

This clonotype has at least ten counts. V gene TRBV29-1 combines with J gene TRBJ1-2; D remains unclear. Germline V gene sequence: CDR1 SQVTM, CDR2 ANQGSEA. V was clipped by 5 bases and J by 8 bases, with 18 bases between them. The CDR3 sequence is 13 residues long. CDR3 DNA sequence: TGCAGCGTTCCTCACGGGTCACTATGGGGCTACACCTTC. Translated, it gives CSVPHGSLWGYTF.

This clonotype was seen repeatedly, ten times or more. V usage is TRBV7-8 and J usage is TRBJ2-7; D call uncertain. CDR3 length equals 15 residues. CDR1 is SGHVS and CDR2 is FQNEAQ in the germline V gene. V was clipped by 1 base and J by 0 bases, with 10 bases between them. In nucleotides, the CDR3 is TGTGCCAGCAGCTTAGTGGAGACCTACTCCTACGAGCAGTACTTC. It specifies CASSLVETYSYEQYF.

Notes on this clonotype: A much larger clone sits a single nucleotide away, making a read error possible. This chain connects TRBV11-2 to TRBJ1-1; D is possibly TRBD1 (5 bases). Germline lookup yields CDR1 SGHAT and CDR2 FQNNGV. CDR3 length: 15 residues. The CDR3 protein is CASSLGGQLNTKAFF. CDR3 DNA: TGTGCCAGCAGCTTAGGAGGACAACTGAACACTAAAGCTTTCTTT.

The table lists this clonotype with a few counts. The CDR3 reads CATQRGLAGSEQYF. The DNA for the CDR3 is TGTGCCACCCAACGCGGACTAGCGGGCTCCGAGCAGTACTTC. V gene TRBV10-3 combines with J gene TRBJ2-7, with 11 bases aligning to TRBD2. The J segment lost 6 bases and the V segment lost 10 bases, leaving 11 bases of the junction unmatched. Germline V CDR1 and CDR2: ENHRY, SYGVKD. The CDR3 runs 14 residues.

This clonotype occurred a few times. The chain is built from TRBV7-9 and TRBJ2-5; D is perhaps TRBD1 or TRBD2 (7 bases each). The CDR3 has 14 residues. From germline, CDR1 is SEHNR and CDR2 FQNEAQ (reference sequence). The ends were cut back, 4 bases at V and 5 bases at J, with 14 bases in the middle. The CDR3 nucleotides read TGTGCCAGCAGCTCTACAGGGGAGGGGGAGACCCAGTACTTC. It is translated as CASSSTGEGETQYF.

This clonotype was counted only a few times. The junction does not match germline at one end; this may be a read error. The rearrangement uses TRBV24-1 and TRBJ1-5, with D possibly being TRBD1 (6 bases). The CDR3 length is 16 residues. CDR1 is KGHDR, CDR2 SFDVKD, per germline. The CDR3 sequence: CASSQTGLGSNQPQHF. The CDR3 DNA sequence: TGCGCCAGCAGCCAAACAGGGTTAGGAAGCAATCAGCCCCAGCATTTT.

The genes are TRBV24-1 and TRBJ2-1; 9 nucleotides agree with TRBD1. J was trimmed by 6 bases and V by 3 bases; bases with no gene match: 8. CDR3 length equals 16 residues. Germline V gene data show CDR1 as KGHDR and CDR2 as SFDVKD. The CDR3 sequence: CATSDTPGTGTNEQFF. The CDR3 DNA sequence: TGTGCCACCAGTGATACTCCCGGGACAGGGACCAATGAGCAGTTCTTC.

This clonotype was picked up a small number of times. The V gene is TRBV9, the J gene TRBJ2-3, with 9 bases aligning to TRBD2. The length of the CDR3 is 16 residues. CDR1 is SGDLS, CDR2 YYNGEE, per germline. V trimming: 0 bases; J trimming: 7 bases; junction bases outside the gene matches: 9. CDR3 amino acids: CASSVGAGGTRNTQYF. The CDR3 DNA is TGTGCCAGCAGCGTAGGCGCGGGGGGGACGAGGAATACGCAGTATTTT. Using reference TRBV9 and TRBJ2-3 for the parts outside the CDR3, the full variable domain is DSGVTQTPKHLITATGQRVTLRCSPRSGDLSVYWYQQSLDQGLQFLIQYYNGEERAKGNILERFSAQQFPDLHSELNLSSLELGDSALYFCASSVGAGGTRNTQYFGPGTRLTVL.

This clonotype was counted at least ten times. The chain carries TRBV29-1 and TRBJ1-1; possibly TRBD1 for D (5 bases). V lost 1 base and J 5 bases, leaving 11 bases between the germline ends. The CDR3 totals 13 residues. CDR1 SQVTM and CDR2 ANQGSEA come from the germline V gene. CDR3 sequence: CSVEVGTGTEAFF. DNA for the CDR3: TGCAGCGTTGAAGTCGGGACGGGAACTGAAGCTTTCTTT. The whole variable domain, filled in from reference TRBV29-1 and TRBJ1-1, reads SAVISQKPSRDICQRGTSLTIQCQVDSQVTMMFWYRQQPGQSLTLIATANQGSEATYESGFVIDKFPISRPNLTFSTLTVSNMSPEDSSIYLCSVEVGTGTEAFFGQGTRLTVV.

This chain joins TRBV2 and TRBJ2-2, with D possibly TRBD2 on 6 matching bases. V was cut by 7 bases and J by 2 bases, with 17 bases left in between. Germline V gene data show CDR1 as SNHLY and CDR2 as FYNNEI. CDR3 length equals 16 residues. The CDR3 region has the DNA TGTGCCAGCACTCGTGCGGGGAGCCTTAACACCGGGGAGCTGTTTTTT. Protein product: CASTRAGSLNTGELFF.